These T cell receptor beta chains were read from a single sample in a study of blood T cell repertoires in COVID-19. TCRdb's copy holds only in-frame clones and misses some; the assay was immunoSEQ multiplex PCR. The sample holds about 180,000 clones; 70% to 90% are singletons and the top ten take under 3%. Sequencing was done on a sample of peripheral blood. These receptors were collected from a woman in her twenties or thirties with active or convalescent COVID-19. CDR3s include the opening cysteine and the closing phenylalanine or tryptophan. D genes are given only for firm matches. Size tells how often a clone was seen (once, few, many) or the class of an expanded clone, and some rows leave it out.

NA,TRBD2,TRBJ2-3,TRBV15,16,CATSTHTSGITDTQYF,TGTGCCACCAGCACCCATACCAGCGGGATTACAGATACGCAGTATTTT
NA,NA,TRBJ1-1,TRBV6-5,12,CASSLPTGGAFF,TGTGCCAGCAGCCTACCGACAGGAGGAGCTTTCTTT
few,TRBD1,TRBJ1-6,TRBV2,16,CASSPRPGQSNSPLHF,TGTGCCAGCAGTCCTCGTCCGGGACAGAGTAATTCACCCCTCCACTTT
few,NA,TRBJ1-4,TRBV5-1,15,CASSVTGIVNEKLFF,TGCGCCAGCAGCGTCACAGGAATAGTTAATGAAAAACTGTTTTTT
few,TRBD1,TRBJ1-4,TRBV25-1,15,CASSNQGALPEKLFF,TGTGCCAGCAGTAACCAGGGGGCGCTTCCTGAAAAACTGTTTTTT
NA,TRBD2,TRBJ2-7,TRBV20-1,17,CSASPHSRLAGGNEQYF,TGCAGTGCCAGTCCACACAGCCGACTAGCGGGAGGGAACGAGCAGTACTTC
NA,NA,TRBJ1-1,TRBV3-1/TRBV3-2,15,CASSPSTGMNTEAFF,TGTGCCAGCAGCCCCTCGACAGGTATGAACACTGAAGCTTTCTTT
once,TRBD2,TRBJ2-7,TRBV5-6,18,CASSLVRLAGGVSYEQYF,TGTGCCAGCAGCTTGGTACGACTAGCGGGAGGGGTGTCCTACGAGCAGTACTTC
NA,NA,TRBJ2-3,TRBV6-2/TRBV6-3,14,CASSKGRSPDTQYF,TGTGCCAGCAGTAAGGGGAGGTCTCCAGATACGCAGTATTTT
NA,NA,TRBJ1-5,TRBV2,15,CASGKETRPNQPQHF,TGTGCCAGCGGAAAAGAGACACGTCCCAATCAGCCCCAGCATTTT
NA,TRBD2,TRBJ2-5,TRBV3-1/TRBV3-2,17,CASSQRGAGGGRETQYF,TGTGCCAGCAGCCAAAGGGGAGCGGGGGGCGGAAGAGAGACCCAGTACTTC
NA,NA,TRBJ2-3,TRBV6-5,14,CASSYSRSADTQYF,TGTGCCAGCAGTTACTCTCGGAGCGCAGATACGCAGTATTTT
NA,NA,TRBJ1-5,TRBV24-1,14,CATSDFNSQLPQHF,TGTGCCACCAGTGATTTTAACAGCCAATTGCCCCAGCATTTT
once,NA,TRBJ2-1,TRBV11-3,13,CASSLYRGNEQFF,TGTGCCAGCAGCTTATATCGGGGAAATGAGCAGTTCTTC
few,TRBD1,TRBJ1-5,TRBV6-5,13,CASTGTEFQPQHF,TGTGCCAGCACCGGGACAGAGTTTCAGCCCCAGCATTTT
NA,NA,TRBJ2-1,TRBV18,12,CASSPNLNEQFF,TGTGCCAGCTCACCAAACCTAAATGAGCAGTTCTTC
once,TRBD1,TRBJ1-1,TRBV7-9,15,CASSYYRGQGTEAFF,TGTGCCAGCAGCTATTACCGGGGACAGGGCACTGAAGCTTTCTTT
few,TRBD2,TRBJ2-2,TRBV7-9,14,CASRASGNTGELFF,TGTGCCAGCAGAGCTAGCGGTAACACCGGGGAGCTGTTTTTT
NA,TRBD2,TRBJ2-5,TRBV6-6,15,CASSYLGGSKETQYF,TGTGCCAGCAGTTACTTGGGGGGGAGTAAAGAGACCCAGTACTTC
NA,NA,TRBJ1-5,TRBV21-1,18,CASSKSDRGNYSNQPQHF,TGTGCCAGCAGCAAATCGGACAGGGGGAATTATAGCAATCAGCCCCAGCATTTT
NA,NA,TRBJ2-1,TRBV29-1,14,CSVALSEGYNEQFF,TGCAGCGTTGCCCTCTCAGAGGGTTACAATGAGCAGTTCTTC
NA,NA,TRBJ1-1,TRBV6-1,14,CASSERGRDTEAFF,TGTGCCAGCAGTGAAAGGGGTAGGGACACTGAAGCTTTCTTT
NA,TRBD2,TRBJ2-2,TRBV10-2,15,CASNLAGEGTGELFF,TGCGCCAGCAATCTCGCGGGAGAGGGAACCGGGGAGCTGTTTTTT
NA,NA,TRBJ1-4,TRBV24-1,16,CATSDRWAGGAEKLFF,TGTGCCACCAGTGATCGCTGGGCTGGGGGCGCAGAAAAACTGTTTTTT
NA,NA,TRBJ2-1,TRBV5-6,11,CASSLDGEQFF,TGTGCCAGCAGCCTGGACGGGGAGCAGTTCTTC
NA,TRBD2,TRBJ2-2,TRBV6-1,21,CASSEAQGLAATIERTGELFF,TGTGCCAGCAGTGAAGCCCAGGGACTAGCGGCAACTATTGAACGGACCGGGGAGCTGTTTTTT
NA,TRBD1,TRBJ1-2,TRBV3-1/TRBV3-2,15,CASSFPGQGFHGYTF,TGTGCCAGCAGCTTTCCGGGACAGGGGTTTCATGGCTACACCTTC
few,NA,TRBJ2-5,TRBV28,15,CASSSRGPWRETQYF,TGTGCCAGCAGTTCAAGAGGGCCGTGGCGGGAGACCCAGTACTTC
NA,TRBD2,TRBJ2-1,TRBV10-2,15,CASSRTSGRDNEQFF,TGCGCCAGCAGCCGTACTAGCGGGAGGGACAATGAGCAGTTCTTC
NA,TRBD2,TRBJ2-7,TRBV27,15,CASSWRAGGSGEQYF,TGTGCCAGCAGTTGGAGGGCGGGAGGATCGGGAGAGCAGTACTTC
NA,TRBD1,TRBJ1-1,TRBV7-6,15,CASSLEDRGNTEAFF,TGTGCCAGCAGCTTAGAGGACAGGGGGAACACTGAAGCTTTCTTT
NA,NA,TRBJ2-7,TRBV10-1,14,CASSSGLTSYEQYF,TGCGCCAGCAGCTCGGGACTGACCTCCTACGAGCAGTACTTC
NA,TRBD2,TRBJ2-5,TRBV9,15,CASTEGVAGVGTQYF,TGTGCCAGCACCGAGGGGGTAGCGGGGGTAGGGACCCAGTACTTC
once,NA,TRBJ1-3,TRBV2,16,CASSDPRGSRGNTIYF,TGTGCCAGCAGTGACCCGCGAGGCTCTAGGGGAAACACCATATATTTT
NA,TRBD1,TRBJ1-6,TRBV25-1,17,CASKVGKGTGDNSPLHF,TGTGCCAGCAAGGTCGGGAAGGGGACAGGGGATAATTCACCCCTCCACTTT
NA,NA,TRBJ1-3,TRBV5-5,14,CASSFGASGNTIYF,TGTGCCAGCAGCTTTGGAGCATCAGGAAACACCATATATTTT
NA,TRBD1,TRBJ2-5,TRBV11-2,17,CASSRPARDRGQETQYF,TGTGCCAGCAGCCGTCCGGCCCGGGACAGGGGGCAAGAGACCCAGTACTTC
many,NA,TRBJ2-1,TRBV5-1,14,CASSEGLEVNEQFF,TGCGCCAGCAGTGAGGGACTGGAGGTCAATGAGCAGTTCTTC
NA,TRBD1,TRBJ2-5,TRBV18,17,CASSPIEGQGVVETQYF,TGTGCCAGCTCACCAATTGAGGGACAGGGAGTTGTTGAGACCCAGTACTTC
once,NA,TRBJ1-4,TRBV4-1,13,CASSQARNEKLFF,TGCGCCAGCAGCCAAGCGAGGAATGAAAAACTGTTTTTT
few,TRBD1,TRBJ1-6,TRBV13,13,CASSQGGSSPLHF,TGTGCCAGCAGCCAGGGGGGTAGTTCACCCCTCCACTTT
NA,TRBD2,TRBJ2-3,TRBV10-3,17,CAISSTSGTGVTDTQYF,TGTGCCATCAGCTCGACTAGCGGGACGGGGGTTACAGATACGCAGTATTTT
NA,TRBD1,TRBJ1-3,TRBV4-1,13,CASSDRGGNTIYF,TGCGCCAGCAGTGACAGGGGGGGAAACACCATATATTTT
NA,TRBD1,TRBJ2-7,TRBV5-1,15,CASSRTDRGTYEQYF,TGCGCCAGCAGCAGGACGGACAGGGGGACCTACGAGCAGTACTTC
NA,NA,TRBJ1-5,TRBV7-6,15,CASSLEGHSNQPQHF,TGTGCCAGCAGCTTAGAGGGGCATAGCAATCAGCCCCAGCATTTT
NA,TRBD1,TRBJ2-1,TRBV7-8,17,CASSLKTGGTNMYEQFF,TGTGCCAGCAGCCTAAAGACAGGGGGCACCAATATGTATGAGCAGTTCTTC
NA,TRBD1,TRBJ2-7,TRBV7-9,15,CASTSIAQGAPEQYF,TGTGCCAGTACTTCCATTGCGCAGGGGGCGCCCGAGCAGTACTTC
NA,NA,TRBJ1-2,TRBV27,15,CASSSSPQVNYGYTF,TGTGCCAGCAGTTCCTCACCTCAGGTCAACTATGGCTACACCTTC
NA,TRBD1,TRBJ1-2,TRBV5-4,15,CASSLGGQGRYGYTF,TGTGCCAGCAGCTTGGGGGGACAGGGTCGCTATGGCTACACCTTC